The 15 T cell receptor beta chains given below trace back to one sample, sequenced in a study of control samples from healthy donors and cancer patients. The protocol was immunoSEQ multiplex PCR, while the TCRdb copy is restricted to in-frame clones and leaves out a portion. The table has about 49,000 clones, about 86% seen once; the top ten hold 2.8%. Sequencing input: PBMCs. All receptors derive from a woman in her 50s with lung cancer.

The rearrangement joins TRBV6-5 to TRBJ1-1; 10 nucleotides match TRBD1. Trimming removed 2 bases from V and 5 bases from J; junction bases left unmatched: 5. This CDR3 has 15 residues. Germline V gene lookup returns CDR1 MNHEY and CDR2 SVGAGI. As DNA, the CDR3 is TGTGCCAGCAGTTACGCGGACAGGGGGAGGACTGAAGCTTTCTTT. Translation gives CASSYADRGRTEAFF.

J is TRBJ2-1 and V is TRBV5-8; D remains unclear. The germline V gene has CDR1 SGHTS and CDR2 YDEGEE. V was shortened by 2 bases and J by 0 bases, with 6 bases between the two germline ends. CDR3 length equals 14 residues. The DNA of the CDR3 is TGTGCCAGCAGCTTAACGGGCTCCTACAATGAGCAGTTCTTC. This translates into CASSLTGSYNEQFF.

This chain joins TRBV11-2 and TRBJ1-4; 9 bases agree with TRBD1. Germline V gives CDR1 SGHAT, CDR2 FQNNGV. V dropped 5 bases and J dropped 3; count of bases not matched to a gene: 7. The CDR3 is 16 amino acids. This CDR3 reads CASSTTRTGANEKLFF. The CDR3, as DNA: TGTGCCAGCAGCACGACCCGGACAGGGGCTAATGAAAAACTGTTTTTT.

V usage is TRBV7-9 and J usage is TRBJ2-7, with D maybe TRBD1 (6 bases). The CDR3 consists of 14 residues. Germline lookup yields CDR1 SEHNR and CDR2 FQNEAQ (reference sequence). The V end lost 5 bases, the J end lost 1 base, and 12 bases lay between the germline ends. CDR3 in amino acids: CASSLSTGSYEQYF. DNA for the CDR3: TGTGCCAGCAGCCTAAGTACAGGGTCCTACGAGCAGTACTTC.

CDR3 sequence: CASSQTRSTGELFF. The CDR3 nucleotides are TGTGCCAGCAGCCAGACTAGGTCAACCGGGGAGCTGTTTTTT. The chain couples TRBV7-2 to TRBJ2-2; maybe TRBD2 (6 bases). The CDR3 has 14 residues. V was clipped by 5 bases and J by 5 bases, with 12 bases between them. CDR1 and CDR2 from the germline V gene are SGHTA and FQGNSA.

This sequence joins TRBV9 and TRBJ1-1; D not certain. Trimming removed 4 bases from V and 2 bases from J, with 12 bases in between. Germline-derived CDR1 and CDR2 are SGDLS and YYNGEE. The CDR3 length is 14 residues. The CDR3 sequence: CASSPSWTNTEAFF. The CDR3 DNA reads TGTGCCAGCAGCCCCTCATGGACCAACACTGAAGCTTTCTTT.

The chain couples TRBV9 to TRBJ1-2, with 7 bases aligning to TRBD1. V dropped 4 bases and J dropped 0; count of bases not matched to a gene: 6. Germline lookup yields CDR1 SGDLS and CDR2 YYNGEE. This CDR3 is built from 15 residues. The CDR3 DNA follows: TGTGCCAGCAGCCCGAGGACAGGAGCTAACTATGGCTACACCTTC. It codes for CASSPRTGANYGYTF.

The chain joins TRBV19 to TRBJ1-1, with TRBD1 matching 7 bases. Germline CDR1 is LNHDA and CDR2 is SQIVND (reference sequence). The CDR3 is 13 residues long. The trim removed 5 bases at V and 9 bases at J, leaving 9 bases unmatched. CDR3 DNA: TGTGCCAGTAGTGACCAGGGACAGATTCAAGCTTTCTTT. As protein: CASSDQGQIQAFF.

In nucleotides, the CDR3 is TGTGCCAGTAGTACCTTCGGACAGGGTCACGGGGAGCTGTTTTTT. This codes for CASSTFGQGHGELFF. V usage is TRBV19 and J usage is TRBJ2-2; 8 bases line up with TRBD1. After removal of 4 bases from V and 7 bases from J, the junction contained 8 bases not matched to a gene. The CDR3 totals 15 residues. Germline lookup yields CDR1 LNHDA and CDR2 SQIVND (reference sequence).

CDR3 protein: CASSHSGDRGAYGYTF. The CDR3 DNA sequence: TGCGCCAGCAGCCATTCCGGGGACAGGGGGGCCTATGGCTACACCTTC. This chain links TRBV4-3 with TRBJ1-2; 11 nucleotides agree with TRBD1. There are 16 residues in the CDR3. The V gene's germline CDR1 is LGHNA and CDR2 YSLEER. V dropped 3 bases and J dropped 4; count of bases not matched to a gene: 7.

The CDR3 sequence: CASSQLHSSYNEQFF. The CDR3 DNA sequence: TGCGCCAGCAGCCAGTTGCATAGCTCCTACAATGAGCAGTTCTTC. This chain uses TRBV4-1 with TRBJ2-1; no definite D call. CDR3 length: 15 amino acids. CDR1 and CDR2 (germline): MGHRA, YSYEKL. Trimming took 3 bases from V and 0 from J, leaving 9 bases between them.

The chain has TRBV24-1 and TRBJ2-2; TRBD2 is a possible D gene (6 bases). The CDR3 has 12 amino acids. The V gene lost 12 bases and the J gene lost 6 bases, with 13 bases spanning the gap. The germline CDR1 and CDR2 sequences are KGHDR and SFDVKD. CDR3 nucleotide sequence: TGTGCCGCGGCCCGGGACTCCGGGGAGCTGTTTTTT. Encoded protein: CAAARDSGELFF.

V is TRBV5-1 and J is TRBJ1-5; maybe TRBD1 (6 bases). The CDR3 is made up of 15 amino acids. CDR1 is SGHRS, CDR2 YFSETQ, per germline. Trimming took off 0 bases at V and 7 bases at J, with 14 bases between the two ends. This CDR3 is CASSLGGAVGQPQHF. Here the CDR3 DNA reads TGCGCCAGCAGCTTGGGGGGGGCAGTTGGACAGCCCCAGCATTTT.

The V call is TRBV18, the J call TRBJ1-1, with D perhaps matching TRBD1 (5 bases). Germline CDR1 KGHSH, CDR2 LQKENI. The V gene lost 5 bases and the J gene lost 6 bases, with 13 bases spanning the gap. The CDR3 runs 13 residues. The chain's CDR3 is CASSTNRGPEAFF. DNA for the CDR3: TGTGCCAGCTCAACAAACCGGGGCCCTGAAGCTTTCTTT.

The gene calls are TRBV5-4 and TRBJ2-1; 10 bases match TRBD2. CDR3 length: 16 amino acids. V trimming: 0 bases; J trimming: 3 bases; junction bases outside the gene matches: 3. Germline V gene lookup returns CDR1 SGHNT and CDR2 YYREEE (reference sequence). CDR3 sequence (DNA): TGTGCCAGCAGCTTGGCAATAGCGGGGGGCTACAATGAGCAGTTCTTC. It yields the protein CASSLAIAGGYNEQFF.